Listed below are T cell receptor beta chains from one sample, sequenced in a study of blood T cell repertoires in COVID-19. Here immunoSEQ multiplex PCR was the method, and the copy in TCRdb shows in-frame clones only, minus some. Of over 200,000 clones in the sample, 80% are singletons; the top ten hold about 5%. Sequenced sample: peripheral blood. These receptor sequences come from a human donor in a cohort sampled during active COVID-19. The CDR3 runs from the conserved cysteine through the conserved F or W. D genes are given only for firm matches. Not all rows give a size; the values are once, few, many and, for expanded clones, a class.

clone_size,j_call,d_call,v_call,cdr3_aa,cdr3_nt
.,TRBJ2-2,.,TRBV4-1,CASSHSGQGAAGELFF,TGCGCCAGCAGCCACTCCGGGCAGGGTGCCGCCGGGGAGCTGTTTTTT
.,TRBJ1-1,.,TRBV15,CATSREVARNTEAFF,TGTGCCACCAGCAGAGAGGTGGCCAGGAACACTGAAGCTTTCTTT
.,TRBJ2-3,TRBD2,TRBV10-3,CAIRPTSSGPDTQYF,TGTGCCATCCGTCCGACTAGCTCGGGCCCAGATACGCAGTATTTT
.,TRBJ1-2,TRBD1,TRBV28,CASSGTGVGYGYTF,TGTGCCAGCAGCGGCACAGGGGTTGGATATGGCTACACCTTC
.,TRBJ2-2,.,TRBV9,CASSAEGAGELFF,TGTGCCAGCAGCGCAGAGGGGGCCGGGGAGCTGTTTTTT
.,TRBJ2-7,.,TRBV15,CATSRRTIDEQYF,TGTGCCACCAGCAGGAGGACTATAGACGAGCAGTACTTC
.,TRBJ2-7,.,TRBV4-3,CASSRGFRGAYEQYF,TGCGCCAGCAGCAGAGGTTTCAGGGGGGCCTACGAGCAGTACTTC
.,TRBJ2-7,.,TRBV15,CATSRGTYEQYF,TGTGCCACCAGCAGGGGGACATACGAGCAGTACTTC
.,TRBJ2-7,TRBD2,TRBV3-1/TRBV3-2,CASSQEPRPDSSGTYEQYF,TGTGCCAGCAGCCAAGAACCGAGACCAGATTCTAGCGGGACCTACGAGCAGTACTTC
few,TRBJ2-7,.,TRBV13,CASSPPDGGYEQYF,TGTGCCAGCAGCCCCCCGGACGGGGGCTACGAGCAGTACTTC
once,TRBJ2-7,TRBD2,TRBV9,CASSVGPGLGSYEQYF,TGTGCCAGCAGCGTAGGGCCCGGACTAGGGTCCTACGAGCAGTACTTC
.,TRBJ2-7,TRBD1,TRBV3-1/TRBV3-2,CASSQVPGQGIYEQYF,TGTGCCAGCAGCCAAGTACCGGGACAGGGAATATACGAGCAGTACTTC
.,TRBJ1-2,TRBD1,TRBV5-4,CASSLTGGNGYTF,TGTGCCAGCAGCTTGACAGGGGGCAATGGCTACACCTTC
.,TRBJ1-3,.,TRBV6-5,CASSRTASGNTIYF,TGTGCCAGCAGTCGGACAGCCTCTGGAAACACCATATATTTT
.,TRBJ1-5,.,TRBV20-1,CSASNTQGSSQPQHF,TGCAGTGCTAGTAATACGCAGGGTAGTAGTCAGCCCCAGCATTTT
once,TRBJ2-5,.,TRBV6-2/TRBV6-3,CASSSSDETQYF,TGTGCCAGCAGTTCTAGCGACGAGACCCAGTACTTC
.,TRBJ2-7,TRBD1,TRBV28,CASETGTGSLEQYF,TGTGCCAGTGAAACCGGGACAGGGTCGCTCGAGCAGTACTTC
.,TRBJ1-1,.,TRBV18,CASSPDRLNTEAFF,TGTGCCAGCTCACCAGACAGACTGAACACTGAAGCTTTCTTT
.,TRBJ2-1,TRBD2,TRBV10-3,CAIRGTSGAYNEQFF,TGTGCCATCAGGGGGACTAGCGGGGCCTACAATGAGCAGTTCTTC
.,TRBJ1-6,TRBD1,TRBV9,CASKGQEDSPLHF,TGTGCCAGCAAGGGACAGGAAGACTCACCCCTCCACTTT
.,TRBJ2-7,TRBD2,TRBV18,CASSPTSGSSYEQYF,TGTGCCAGCTCACCGACTAGCGGGAGTTCCTACGAGCAGTACTTC
.,TRBJ1-6,.,TRBV28,CASSLGSRGNSPLHF,TGTGCCAGCAGTTTAGGTTCCAGGGGAAATTCACCCCTCCACTTT
few,TRBJ1-1,TRBD1,TRBV2,CASSPRTGLGTEAFF,TGTGCCAGCAGTCCACGGACAGGTTTGGGCACTGAAGCTTTCTTT
few,TRBJ1-4,.,TRBV5-1,CASRQSPNEKLFF,TGCGCCAGCAGGCAAAGCCCTAATGAAAAACTGTTTTTT
.,TRBJ1-3,.,TRBV4-1,CASSQDFLPGNTIYF,TGCGCCAGCAGCCAAGATTTCCTACCTGGAAACACCATATATTTT
medium-sized,TRBJ2-5,.,TRBV27,CASSLSSYQETQYF,TGTGCCAGCAGTTTATCCTCCTACCAAGAGACCCAGTACTTC
.,TRBJ2-3,TRBD2,TRBV10-3,CAIRRTSGRNRDTQYF,TGTGCCATCAGACGTACTAGCGGGAGAAACCGAGATACGCAGTATTTT
.,TRBJ1-4,.,TRBV5-6,CASSLARRVNEKLFF,TGTGCCAGCAGCTTGGCCCGGAGAGTGAATGAAAAACTGTTTTTT
.,TRBJ1-3,TRBD1,TRBV28,CASSLPGTELGNTIYF,TGTGCCAGCAGTTTACCTGGGACAGAACTTGGAAACACCATATATTTT
few,TRBJ1-4,.,TRBV29-1,CSVVLEKLFF,TGCAGCGTTGTCCTTGAAAAACTGTTTTTT
.,TRBJ2-7,TRBD1,TRBV27,CASSLSGTGGVEQYF,TGTGCCAGCAGTTTATCGGGGACAGGGGGTGTCGAGCAGTACTTC
once,TRBJ1-5,.,TRBV19,CASRNWGPDQPQHF,TGTGCCAGTAGGAATTGGGGGCCCGATCAGCCCCAGCATTTT
.,TRBJ1-1,.,TRBV7-9,CASSSIQGFGTEAFF,TGTGCCAGCAGCTCCATTCAGGGATTCGGCACTGAAGCTTTCTTT
.,TRBJ2-1,TRBD2,TRBV9,CASSANRTSGNNEQFF,TGTGCCAGCAGCGCGAACAGGACTAGCGGGAACAATGAGCAGTTCTTC
.,TRBJ2-2,.,TRBV15,CATSRDAGTNTGELFF,TGTGCCACCAGCAGAGATGCGGGAACGAACACCGGGGAGCTGTTTTTT
.,TRBJ2-7,TRBD2,TRBV6-6,CASTPGLAGAHEQYF,TGTGCCAGCACCCCGGGACTAGCGGGAGCACACGAGCAGTACTTC
.,TRBJ2-1,TRBD2,TRBV7-3,CASSAGLAGGRTYNEQFF,TGTGCCAGCAGTGCGGGACTAGCGGGAGGCCGCACCTACAATGAGCAGTTCTTC
.,TRBJ1-2,.,TRBV7-2,CASSLRQVGGYTF,TGTGCCAGCAGCTTACGGCAGGTTGGCGGCTACACCTTC
few,TRBJ1-2,.,TRBV29-1,CSVVTGNYGYTF,TGCAGCGTTGTTACAGGGAACTATGGCTACACCTTC
.,TRBJ1-1,.,TRBV5-1,CASSFGTEALFLNTEAFF,TGCGCCAGCAGCTTTGGGACTGAAGCCCTCTTCTTAAACACTGAAGCTTTCTTT
.,TRBJ1-5,TRBD1,TRBV28,CASSLTGGIQPQHF,TGTGCCAGCAGTTTAACAGGGGGCATTCAGCCCCAGCATTTT
.,TRBJ1-1,.,TRBV25-1,CASRQGNTEAFF,TGTGCCAGCAGGCAGGGCAACACTGAAGCTTTCTTT
.,TRBJ1-1,TRBD1,TRBV7-9,CASSGTGVNTEAFF,TGTGCCAGCAGTGGAACAGGGGTGAACACTGAAGCTTTCTTT
.,TRBJ1-1,TRBD1,TRBV6-5,CASTQVPGQGTAFF,TGTGCCAGCACCCAAGTCCCGGGACAGGGGACGGCTTTCTTT